Listed below are T cell receptor beta chains from one sample, sequenced in a study of a mutant IDH1 vaccine in newly diagnosed glioma. No antigen has been identified for these receptors. TCRdb keeps only in-frame clones here, not all; method: immunoSEQ multiplex PCR. The repertoire consists of around 52,000 clones, with about 82% occurring once and the leading ten covering 10% to 15%. Sequenced material: PBMCs, taken from a glioma patient whose treatment included an IDH1 peptide vaccine. These receptors were obtained from a man aged 40-49 years with glioma. Both conserved end residues are part of each CDR3. The order of the fields is V gene, clone size, J gene, D gene, CDR3 DNA, CDR3 protein. The D gene is left open where the match is weak. Rows give clone size only sometimes, using once, few, many, or a class for an expanded clone.

TRBV18	-	TRBJ1-1	TRBD1	TGTGCCAGCTCGGACAGGGGGCCCTTATACACTGAAGCTTTCTTT	CASSDRGPLYTEAFF
TRBV7-2	-	TRBJ2-1	-	TGTGCCAGCAGCGCCAGATTTGTAAGGGAATCGCAGTTCTTC	CASSARFVRESQFF
TRBV7-8	-	TRBJ1-2	TRBD1	TGTGCCAGCAGCCCGCGGACAGGGAGTACAGCTAACTATGGCTACACCTTC	CASSPRTGSTANYGYTF
TRBV19	-	TRBJ2-6	TRBD1	TGTGCCAGTAGTTTCAACCGGGACAGGGGAAGTACGGGGGCCAACGTCCTGACTTTC	CASSFNRDRGSTGANVLTF
TRBV2	few	TRBJ1-1	TRBD1	TGTGCCAGCAGTCCTCGGACAGGAGTGAACACTGAAGCTTTCTTT	CASSPRTGVNTEAFF
TRBV6-5	-	TRBJ2-7	-	TGTGCCAGCGGTGTTTCCTACGAGCAGTACTTC	CASGVSYEQYF
TRBV14	-	TRBJ1-2	-	TGTGCCAGCAGACCCCCCGGGGGGGGGAACTATGGCTACACCTTC	CASRPPGGGNYGYTF
TRBV11-2	once	TRBJ1-1	-	TGTGCCAGTCAATCCGCGGGAGCAGGGGAAGCTTTCTTT	CASQSAGAGEAFF
TRBV19	-	TRBJ1-2	-	TGTGCCACTCGGACGAAGGGAGTTAACTATGGCTACACCTTC	CATRTKGVNYGYTF
TRBV11-2	once	TRBJ1-1	TRBD1	TGTGCCAGCGGCCCCGGGACAGGCTACACTGAAGCTTTCTTT	CASGPGTGYTEAFF
TRBV7-9	few	TRBJ2-2	-	TGTGCCAGCAGCTTAGCGCTGAGCCCAACGAACACCGGGGAGCTGTTTTTT	CASSLALSPTNTGELFF
TRBV29-1	-	TRBJ2-7	TRBD2	TGCAGCGTTGAAGACCCTAGCGGGAGGTACGAGCAGTACTTC	CSVEDPSGRYEQYF
TRBV14	-	TRBJ2-5	-	TGTGCCAGCAGCCAAGTTGGCCAGCTCCCTGGAGAGACCCAGTACTTC	CASSQVGQLPGETQYF
TRBV2	once	TRBJ1-2	-	TGTGCCAGCGCGACGGGTGCTCCCCATGGCTACACCTTC	CASATGAPHGYTF
TRBV19	-	TRBJ2-2	TRBD2	TGTGCCAGTAGTATAGGGGGCAGGACGGCACTAGCGGGGGCCGGGGAGCTGTTTTTT	CASSIGGRTALAGAGELFF
TRBV5-1	-	TRBJ2-5	-	TGCGCCAGCGAGGGTTCTCGAGGAGAGACCCAGTACTTC	CASEGSRGETQYF
TRBV2	-	TRBJ2-1	-	TGTGCCAGCTGCAGGCGTCTGGATGAGCAGTTCTTC	CASCRRLDEQFF
TRBV5-1	-	TRBJ1-1	-	TGCGCCAGCAGAGTAGGGACATACTCGAAGAACACTGAAGCTTTCTTT	CASRVGTYSKNTEAFF
TRBV5-6	medium-sized	TRBJ1-5	-	TGTGCCAGCAGCTTGGGAGGGGACGATTTGCCCCAGCATTTT	CASSLGGDDLPQHF
TRBV7-2	-	TRBJ2-5	TRBD2	TGTGCCAGCAGCTTAATTGGTCTAGCGGGACAAGAGACCCAGTACTTC	CASSLIGLAGQETQYF
TRBV29-1	-	TRBJ1-5	-	TGCAGCGTTGGGGAGGGGTCATACGATCAGCCCCAGCATTTT	CSVGEGSYDQPQHF
TRBV27	-	TRBJ1-2	-	TGTGCCAGCAGTTTCGGGACACTGGGAGGCTACACCTTC	CASSFGTLGGYTF
TRBV29-1	few	TRBJ1-1	TRBD1	TGCAGCGTTAAACAGGGGTTGGGCACTGAAGCTTTCTTT	CSVKQGLGTEAFF
TRBV2	-	TRBJ1-2	-	TGTGCCAGCAGTGAATTGGGAGGACTCTATGGCTACACCTTC	CASSELGGLYGYTF
TRBV7-8	-	TRBJ2-2	TRBD2	TGTGCCAGCAGCTTAGTTCTAGCGGGAAGGACCGGGGAGCTGTTTTTT	CASSLVLAGRTGELFF
TRBV6-6	-	TRBJ1-1	-	TGTGCCAGCAGTTACTCTACGGATGGCACTGAAGCTTTCTTT	CASSYSTDGTEAFF